This TCR beta chain stems from a study of shared clonotypes between healthy human individuals. With respect to this clone: The antigen is not known. At the DNA level, this CDR3 is encoded by other sequences in the same sample as well.

This CDR3 has 14 amino acids. Trimming cost V 3 bases and J 1 base; bases outside gene matches: 2. The germline V gene encodes CDR1 MDHEN and CDR2 SYDVKM. The naive CD8 subset, CD45RO-negative cells positively selected for CCR7, excluded terminally differentiated effector memory CD45RA+ cells. The protocol was immunoSEQ multiplex PCR, while the TCRdb copy is restricted to in-frame clones and leaves out a portion. The table records about 2.2 million clones, 80% to 95% of them present only once. Study-wide points: Naive CD4 clonotypes were shared across several donors at about 5.2%.

The chain recombines TRBV28 with TRBJ2-7; 8 bases align to TRBD2. This receptor was identified in a man aged 18 to 35 in good health. Some clones in this sample may be carry-over from other donors' samples. What was sequenced was naive CD8+ T cells from PBMCs. CDR3 nucleotide sequence: TGTGCCAGCAGTTTTGCGGGAGGTTCCTACGAGCAGTACTTC. Its translation is CASSFAGGSYEQYF.